These 24 T cell receptor beta chains came from one sample sequenced in a study of CD8 T cells in Susac syndrome. Roughly 0.45 to 1 ug RNA was reverse transcribed with random hexamers. TCRdb passed the immunoSEQ multiplex PCR reads through MiXCR, listing each CDR3 protein once. The sample lists about 130,000 distinct CDR3 sequences; approximately 95% were seen once. What was sequenced was CD8+ T cells from PBMCs. All receptors derive from a human donor with Susac syndrome.

The CDR3 is CASSSLVVSGANVLTF. Written as DNA, the CDR3 is TGTGCCAGCAGTTCCCTGGTGGTCTCTGGGGCCAACGTCCTGACTTTC. The chain carries TRBV28 and TRBJ2-6, with unresolved D. V was trimmed by 4 bases and J by 0 bases, leaving 10 bases between them. The CDR3 runs to 16 residues. CDR1 MDHEN and CDR2 SYDVKM come from the germline V gene.

J is TRBJ1-4 and V is TRBV5-1; 8 positions match TRBD1. Germline V CDR1 and CDR2: SGHRS, YFSETQ. With V trimmed by 3 bases and J by 5 bases, 12 bases remained unmatched. CDR3 length: 17 amino acids. The CDR3 DNA sequence: TGCGCCAGCAGCTCTCACGACAGGGGCGACCAAAATGAAAAACTGTTTTTT. This gives the protein CASSSHDRGDQNEKLFF.

The rearrangement uses TRBV7-9 and TRBJ2-2; TRBD2 matches 7 bases. CDR1 SEHNR and CDR2 FQNEAQ come from the germline V gene (reference sequence). CDR3 length equals 14 residues. The V gene end was trimmed by 6 bases and the J gene end by 4 bases; junction bases not matched to a gene: 5. CDR3 amino acids: CASRATSSTGELFF. In DNA form, the CDR3 reads TGTGCCAGCAGGGCGACTAGCTCCACCGGGGAGCTGTTTTTT.

The V and J genes are TRBV3-1 and TRBJ2-4; 8 positions match TRBD2. Unmatched junction bases numbered 11, after V lost 1 base and J lost 6 bases. Germline V CDR1 and CDR2: LGHDT, YNNKEL (reference sequence). The CDR3 contains 17 residues. The CDR3 nucleotides are TGTGCCAGCAGCCAAGTTGCAACCGGACGGGAGGGAAACATTCAGTACTTC. Its translation: CASSQVATGREGNIQYF.

The rearrangement joins TRBV7-2 to TRBJ2-2; D is ambiguous. CDR1 and CDR2 from the germline V gene are SGHTA and FQGNSA. Between the trimmed V and J ends, which lost 3 bases and 6 bases, there was a span of 5 bases. The CDR3 extends over 12 amino acids. In DNA, the CDR3 is TGTGCCAGCAGCTTTGGTCCCGGGGAGCTGTTTTTT. This encodes CASSFGPGELFF.

A single count supports this clonotype. The chain employs TRBV7-9 and TRBJ1-1; 8 positions match TRBD1. This CDR3 contains 15 residues. The ends lost 3 bases at V and 1 base at J; junction bases unmatched: 4. The V gene's germline CDR1 is SEHNR and CDR2 FQNEAQ (reference sequence). CDR3 sequence: CASSFTTGENTEAFF. CDR3 nucleotide sequence: TGTGCCAGCAGCTTTACGACAGGGGAGAACACTGAAGCTTTCTTT.

The chain couples TRBV20-1 to TRBJ2-3, with 11 bases lining up with TRBD1. The V gene's germline CDR1 is DFQATT and CDR2 SNEGSKA (reference sequence). CDR3 length: 18 amino acids. V gave up 6 bases and J gave up 3 bases; unmatched junction bases: 17. For the CDR3, the DNA is TGCAGTGCAATACTGTCCGGGACAGGGGGTTATTGGACAGATACGCAGTATTTT. This sequence encodes CSAILSGTGGYWTDTQYF.

This clonotype appeared a single time. The V call is TRBV27, the J call TRBJ2-7; D possibly matches TRBD1 or TRBD2 (5 bases each). V was clipped by 3 bases and J by 4 bases, with 16 bases between them. CDR1 is MNHEY and CDR2 is SMNVEV in the germline V gene (reference sequence). This CDR3 contains 15 residues. The CDR3 DNA reads TGTGCCAGCAGTTTGATCGGGGCCTCGGCGTACGAGCAGTACTTC. Translated: CASSLIGASAYEQYF.

The chain carries TRBV18 and TRBJ2-3; D not certain. V was trimmed by 3 bases and J by 0 bases, leaving 4 bases between them. This CDR3 comprises 13 residues. The germline gives CDR1 KGHSH, CDR2 LQKENI. In nucleotides, the CDR3 is TGTGCCAGCTCACCTCTCAGCACAGATACGCAGTATTTT. Protein sequence: CASSPLSTDTQYF.

This clonotype was picked up one time. The J gene is TRBJ2-2, the V gene TRBV24-1; 8 bases agree with TRBD2. V shed 5 bases, J shed 0 bases, and the junction held 13 bases outside the gene matches. Germline CDR1 reads KGHDR; CDR2 reads SFDVKD. CDR3 length equals 19 residues. CDR3 protein: CATSGGQGRREANTGELFF. The CDR3 DNA follows: TGTGCCACCAGTGGAGGTCAGGGGCGGCGGGAGGCGAACACCGGGGAGCTGTTTTTT.

The chain employs TRBV12-3 or TRBV12-4 and TRBJ2-3, with a possible D match to TRBD1 (6 bases). The CDR3 has 15 amino acids. The V end was cut by 3 bases, the J end by 1 base, with 11 bases between. The CDR3 DNA sequence: TGTGCCAGCAGTTTGACCGCAGGGGGCACAGATACGCAGTATTTT. Translating it yields CASSLTAGGTDTQYF.

The chain couples TRBV18 to TRBJ2-7; tentative D call: TRBD1 (5 bases). CDR3 length: 12 residues. CDR1 is KGHSH, CDR2 LQKENI, per germline. Trimming removed 6 bases from V and 4 bases from J, with 10 bases in between. The CDR3 DNA is TGTGCCAGCTCGTCGACAGCGTACGAGCAGTACTTC. Its translation is CASSSTAYEQYF.

This rearrangement joins TRBV11-3 to TRBJ2-7, with D perhaps assigned TRBD1 or TRBD2 (6 bases each). The V end lost 4 bases, the J end lost 3 bases, and 13 bases lay between the germline ends. Germline loops: CDR1 SGHNT, CDR2 YENEEA. This CDR3 contains 14 residues. Here the CDR3 reads CASSSKGEVYEQYF. The DNA of the CDR3 is TGTGCCAGCAGCTCGAAGGGGGAGGTCTACGAGCAGTACTTC.

The genes are TRBV5-8 and TRBJ2-1; maybe TRBD2 (6 bases). This CDR3 contains 14 residues. Per the germline V gene, CDR1 is SGHTS and CDR2 is YDEGEE. The V and J ends lost 4 bases and 2 bases respectively, with 10 bases between them. The CDR3 coding sequence is TGTGCCAGCAGCCATAGCGGACCCTACAATGAGCAGTTCTTC. This gives the protein CASSHSGPYNEQFF.

The rearrangement joins TRBV6-6 to TRBJ2-7; the match to TRBD2 covers 8 bases. Unmatched junction bases numbered 5, after V lost 2 bases and J lost 2 bases. This CDR3 region has 15 residues. Per germline, CDR1 MNHNY and CDR2 SVGAGI (reference sequence). For the CDR3, the DNA is TGTGCCAGCAGTTACGTTAGCGGGGCGACCTACGAGCAGTACTTC. This encodes CASSYVSGATYEQYF.

The CDR3 bases are TGTGCCAGCGACAGAGATACGAACACCGGGGAGCTGTTTTTT. Protein: CASDRDTNTGELFF. The V and J genes are TRBV12-3 or TRBV12-4 and TRBJ2-2; D is possibly TRBD1 (5 bases). V dropped 8 bases and J dropped 0 bases, with 10 bases sitting between them. This CDR3 comprises 14 residues.

The gene calls are TRBV30 and TRBJ2-7; D is unresolved. Germline V gene data show CDR1 as GTSNPN and CDR2 as SVGIG (reference sequence). V was pared by 4 bases and J by 6 bases, with 16 bases between. This CDR3 spans 13 amino acids. The CDR3 here is CAWTAPPGFEQYF. CDR3 DNA: TGTGCCTGGACAGCTCCACCTGGCTTCGAGCAGTACTTC.

The chain has TRBV9 and TRBJ2-1, with D perhaps matching TRBD2 (6 bases). CDR1 and CDR2 (germline): SGDLS, YYNGEE. Deletions cut 0 bases from V and 0 bases from J, with 10 bases between. The CDR3 totals 16 residues. CDR3 coding DNA: TGTGCCAGCAGCGTAGGGCGCGGGATCTCCTACAATGAGCAGTTCTTC. This sequence encodes CASSVGRGISYNEQFF.

The chain employs TRBV12-3 or TRBV12-4 and TRBJ2-7; no definite D call. The CDR3 is 14 residues long. With 3 bases removed from V and 5 bases from J, the gap between germline ends came to 14 bases. In nucleotides, the CDR3 is TGTGCCAGCAGTTTCATCCCTCGGGTGGACGAGCAGTACTTC. Translation: CASSFIPRVDEQYF.

This rearrangement joins TRBV7-6 to TRBJ2-1; D possibly corresponds to TRBD2 (6 bases). Deletions cut 5 bases from V and 6 bases from J, with 17 bases between. The CDR3 runs to 15 residues. The germline gives CDR1 SGHVS, CDR2 FNYEAQ. In DNA form, the CDR3 reads TGTGCCAGCAGCCGGACTGGCGGGAACGTCAATGAGCAGTTCTTC. Translation: CASSRTGGNVNEQFF.

The V and J genes are TRBV12-3 or TRBV12-4 and TRBJ2-7; a weak D match, TRBD1 (5 bases). CDR3 length: 13 amino acids. V lost 3 bases to trimming and J lost 3 bases, with 9 bases between them. The CDR3 DNA sequence: TGTGCCAGCAGTTTGGGGCAGTACTACGAGCAGTACTTC. This codes for CASSLGQYYEQYF.

A single count supports this clonotype. This chain's CDR3 is CASSDRVGTDTQYF. CDR3 nucleotide sequence: TGTGCCAGCAGCGACAGGGTAGGCACAGATACGCAGTATTTT. This chain uses TRBV9 with TRBJ2-3, with D possibly being TRBD1 (6 bases). The CDR3 is 14 residues long. Germline CDR1 SGDLS, CDR2 YYNGEE. The V end was cut by 3 bases, the J end by 1 base, with 9 bases between.

This chain connects TRBV29-1 to TRBJ1-5, with unresolved D. The CDR3 is 13 amino acids. Trimming removed 3 bases at V and 6 bases at J, with 12 bases between. From germline, CDR1 is SQVTM and CDR2 ANQGSEA. The CDR3, as DNA: TGCAGCGTTGATTCAGGTCCGGGTCAGCCCCAGCATTTT. Its translation is CSVDSGPGQPQHF.

The chain is built from TRBV5-4 and TRBJ1-1; TRBD1 aligns across 9 bases. The CDR3 length is 15 residues. Per germline, CDR1 SGHNT and CDR2 YYREEE (reference sequence). J was trimmed by 5 bases and V by 3 bases; bases with no gene match: 8. The CDR3 reads CASSWDREDRTEAFF. For the CDR3, the DNA is TGTGCCAGCAGCTGGGACAGGGAAGATAGAACTGAAGCTTTCTTT.